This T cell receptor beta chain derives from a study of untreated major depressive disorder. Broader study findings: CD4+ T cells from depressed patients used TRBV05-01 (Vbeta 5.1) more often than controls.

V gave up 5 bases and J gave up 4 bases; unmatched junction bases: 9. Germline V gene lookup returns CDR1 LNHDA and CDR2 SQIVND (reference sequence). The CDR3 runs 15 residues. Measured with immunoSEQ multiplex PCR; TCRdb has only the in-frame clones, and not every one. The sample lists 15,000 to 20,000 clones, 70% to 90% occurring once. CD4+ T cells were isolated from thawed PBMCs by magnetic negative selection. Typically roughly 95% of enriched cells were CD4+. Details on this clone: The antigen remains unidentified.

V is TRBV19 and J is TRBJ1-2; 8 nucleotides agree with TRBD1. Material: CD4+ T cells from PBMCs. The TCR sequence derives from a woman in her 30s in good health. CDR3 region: CASSSGQGSLYGYTF. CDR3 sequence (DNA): TGTGCCAGTAGTTCCGGACAGGGAAGCCTCTATGGCTACACCTTC. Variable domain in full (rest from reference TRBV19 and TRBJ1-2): DGGITQSPKYLFRKEGQNVTLSCEQNLNHDAMYWYRQDPGQGLRLIYYSQIVNDFQKGDIAEGYSVSREKKESFPLTVTSAQKNPTAFYLCASSSGQGSLYGYTFGSGTRLTVV.